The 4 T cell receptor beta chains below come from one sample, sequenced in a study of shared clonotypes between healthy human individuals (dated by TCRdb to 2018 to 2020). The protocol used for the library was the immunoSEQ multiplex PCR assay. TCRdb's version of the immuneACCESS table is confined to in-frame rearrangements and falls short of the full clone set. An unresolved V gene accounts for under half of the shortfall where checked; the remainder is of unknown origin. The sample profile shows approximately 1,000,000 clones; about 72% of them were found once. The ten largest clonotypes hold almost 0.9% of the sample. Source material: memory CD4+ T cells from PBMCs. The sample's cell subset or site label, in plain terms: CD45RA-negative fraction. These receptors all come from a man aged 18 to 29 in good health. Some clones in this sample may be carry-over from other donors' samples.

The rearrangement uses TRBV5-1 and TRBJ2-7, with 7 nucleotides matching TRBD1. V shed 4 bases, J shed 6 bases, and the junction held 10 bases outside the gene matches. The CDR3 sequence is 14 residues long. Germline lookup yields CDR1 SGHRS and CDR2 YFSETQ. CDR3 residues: CASSDRQGATEQYF. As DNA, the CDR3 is TGCGCCAGCAGCGACCGACAGGGCGCCACCGAGCAGTACTTC.

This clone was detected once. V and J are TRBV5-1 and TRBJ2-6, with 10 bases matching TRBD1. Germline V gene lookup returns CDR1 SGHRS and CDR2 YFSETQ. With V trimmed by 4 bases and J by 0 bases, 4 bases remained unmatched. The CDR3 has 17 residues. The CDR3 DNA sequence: TGCGCCAGCAGCGAGACAGGGGGCAGCTCTGGGGCCAACGTCCTGACTTTC. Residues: CASSETGGSSGANVLTF.

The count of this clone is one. In nucleotides, the CDR3 is TGTGCCAGCAGCCCCGACAGGTTCTCCTACGAGCAGTACTTC. It codes for CASSPDRFSYEQYF. The chain couples TRBV6-5 to TRBJ2-7; maybe TRBD1 (6 bases). Trimming removed 6 bases from V and 0 bases from J, with 12 bases in between. Germline-derived CDR1 and CDR2 are MNHEY and SVGAGI. This CDR3 is 14 amino acids long.

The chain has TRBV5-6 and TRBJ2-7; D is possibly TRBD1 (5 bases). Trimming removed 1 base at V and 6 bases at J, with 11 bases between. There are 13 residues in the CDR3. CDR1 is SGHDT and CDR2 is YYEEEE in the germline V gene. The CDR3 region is CASSLRQGFEQYF. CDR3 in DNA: TGTGCCAGCAGCTTGCGGCAGGGTTTCGAGCAGTACTTC.